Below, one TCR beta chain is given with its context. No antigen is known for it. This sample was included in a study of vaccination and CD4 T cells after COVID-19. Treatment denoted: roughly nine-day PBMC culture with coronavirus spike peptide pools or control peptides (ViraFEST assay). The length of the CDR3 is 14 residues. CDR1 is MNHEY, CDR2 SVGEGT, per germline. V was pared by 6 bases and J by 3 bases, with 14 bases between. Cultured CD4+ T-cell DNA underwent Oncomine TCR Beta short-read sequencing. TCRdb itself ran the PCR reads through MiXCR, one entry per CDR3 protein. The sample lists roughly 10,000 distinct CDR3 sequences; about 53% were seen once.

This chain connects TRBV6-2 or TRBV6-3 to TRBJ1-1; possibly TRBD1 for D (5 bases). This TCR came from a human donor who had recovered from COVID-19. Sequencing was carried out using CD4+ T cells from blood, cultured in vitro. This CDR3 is CASRRQILDTEAFF. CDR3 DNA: TGTGCCAGCAGGCGACAGATCCTAGACACTGAAGCTTTCTTT.